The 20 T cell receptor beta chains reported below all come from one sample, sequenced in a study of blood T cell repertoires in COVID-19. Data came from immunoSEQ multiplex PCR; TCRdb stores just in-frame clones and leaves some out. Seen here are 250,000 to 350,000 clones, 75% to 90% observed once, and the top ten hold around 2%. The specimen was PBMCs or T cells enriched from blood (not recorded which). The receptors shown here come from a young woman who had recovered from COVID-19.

The CDR3 loop reads CASRSGQVPNEQFF. The CDR3 nucleotides read TGTGCCAGTAGATCCGGACAGGTGCCGAATGAGCAGTTCTTC. This sequence joins TRBV19 and TRBJ2-1; TRBD1 aligns across 7 bases. Germline CDR1 reads LNHDA; CDR2 reads SQIVND (reference sequence). The length of the CDR3 is 14 residues. V dropped 6 bases and J dropped 7; count of bases not matched to a gene: 9.

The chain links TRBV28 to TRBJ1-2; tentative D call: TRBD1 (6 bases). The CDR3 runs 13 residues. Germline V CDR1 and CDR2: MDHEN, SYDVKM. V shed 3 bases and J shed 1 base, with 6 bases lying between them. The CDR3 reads CASSLDSNYGYTF. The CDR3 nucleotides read TGTGCCAGCAGTTTGGACAGTAACTATGGCTACACCTTC.

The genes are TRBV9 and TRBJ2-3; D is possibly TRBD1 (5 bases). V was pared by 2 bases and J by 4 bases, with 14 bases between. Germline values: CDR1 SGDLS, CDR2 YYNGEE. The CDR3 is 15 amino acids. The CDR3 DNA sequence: TGTGCCAGCAGCGTTTCCCAGGGTTGGGCAGATACGCAGTATTTT. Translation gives CASSVSQGWADTQYF.

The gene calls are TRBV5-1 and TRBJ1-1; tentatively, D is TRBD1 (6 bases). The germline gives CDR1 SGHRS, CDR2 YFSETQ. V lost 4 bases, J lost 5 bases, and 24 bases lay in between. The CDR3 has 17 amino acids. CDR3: CASSLDSPRIKNTEAFF. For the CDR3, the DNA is TGCGCCAGCAGCCTGGACAGTCCAAGAATTAAAAATACTGAAGCTTTCTTT.

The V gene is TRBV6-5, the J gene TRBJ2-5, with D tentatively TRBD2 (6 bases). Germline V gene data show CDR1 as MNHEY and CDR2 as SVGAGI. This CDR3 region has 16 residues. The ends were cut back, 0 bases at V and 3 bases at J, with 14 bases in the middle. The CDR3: CASSYSSSATKETQYF. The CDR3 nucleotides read TGTGCCAGCAGTTACTCTTCTAGCGCCACCAAAGAGACCCAGTACTTC.

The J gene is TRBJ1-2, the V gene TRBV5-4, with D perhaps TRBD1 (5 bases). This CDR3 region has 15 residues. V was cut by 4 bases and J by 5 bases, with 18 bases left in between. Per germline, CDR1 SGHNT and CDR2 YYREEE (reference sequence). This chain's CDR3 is CASSLRGTGGYGYTF. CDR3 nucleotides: TGTGCCAGCAGCCTCCGTGGTACCGGGGGTTATGGCTACACCTTC.

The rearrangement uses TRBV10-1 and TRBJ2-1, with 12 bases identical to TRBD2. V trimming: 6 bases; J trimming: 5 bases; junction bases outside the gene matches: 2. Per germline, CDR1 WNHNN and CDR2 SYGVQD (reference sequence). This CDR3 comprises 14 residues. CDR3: CASSTSGGNNEQFF. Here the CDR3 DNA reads TGCGCCAGCAGCACTAGCGGGGGGAACAATGAGCAGTTCTTC.

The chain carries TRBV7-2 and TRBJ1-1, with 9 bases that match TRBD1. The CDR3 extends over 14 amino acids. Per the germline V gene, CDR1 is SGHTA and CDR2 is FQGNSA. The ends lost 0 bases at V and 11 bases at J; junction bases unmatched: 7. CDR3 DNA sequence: TGTGCCAGCAGCTTAGCGAAACAGGGGGCTGGGGCTTTCTTT. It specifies CASSLAKQGAGAFF.

Written as DNA, the CDR3 is TGTGCCAGCAGCCAAGAAGGACAGGGGGAACCAACTAATGAAAAACTGTTTTTT. Translated, it gives CASSQEGQGEPTNEKLFF. The J gene is TRBJ1-4, the V gene TRBV3-1 (or the pseudogene TRBV3-2); 10 bases line up with TRBD1. Trimming removed 0 bases from V and 0 bases from J; junction bases left unmatched: 4. CDR3 length: 18 residues. CDR1 is LGHDT, CDR2 YNNKEL, per germline (reference sequence).

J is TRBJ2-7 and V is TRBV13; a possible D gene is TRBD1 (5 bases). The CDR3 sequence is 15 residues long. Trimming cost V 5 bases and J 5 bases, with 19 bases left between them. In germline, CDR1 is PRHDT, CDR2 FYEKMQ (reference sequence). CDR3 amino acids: CASSRGGIGHNEQYF. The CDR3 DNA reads TGTGCCAGCAGCCGAGGCGGTATAGGACACAACGAGCAGTACTTC.

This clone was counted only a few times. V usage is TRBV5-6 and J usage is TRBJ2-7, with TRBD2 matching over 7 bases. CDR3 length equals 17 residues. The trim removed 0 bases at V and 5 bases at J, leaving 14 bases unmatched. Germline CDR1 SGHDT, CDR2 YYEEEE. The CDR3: CASSLEGAGPPGHEQYF. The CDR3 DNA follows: TGTGCCAGCAGCTTGGAGGGAGCGGGACCCCCAGGTCACGAGCAGTACTTC.

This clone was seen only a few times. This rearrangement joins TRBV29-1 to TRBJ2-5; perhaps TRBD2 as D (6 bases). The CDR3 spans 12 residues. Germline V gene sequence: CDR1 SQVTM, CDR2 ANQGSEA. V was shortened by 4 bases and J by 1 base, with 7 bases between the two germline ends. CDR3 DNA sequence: TGCAGCGTTGGGAGGGGCCAAGAGACCCAGTACTTC. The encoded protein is CSVGRGQETQYF.

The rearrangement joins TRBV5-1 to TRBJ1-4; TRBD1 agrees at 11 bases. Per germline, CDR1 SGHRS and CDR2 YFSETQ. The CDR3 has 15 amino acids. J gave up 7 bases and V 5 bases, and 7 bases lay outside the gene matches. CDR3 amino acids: CASRPLGTGGEKLFF. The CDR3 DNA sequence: TGCGCCAGCAGACCCCTTGGGACAGGGGGTGAAAAACTGTTTTTT.

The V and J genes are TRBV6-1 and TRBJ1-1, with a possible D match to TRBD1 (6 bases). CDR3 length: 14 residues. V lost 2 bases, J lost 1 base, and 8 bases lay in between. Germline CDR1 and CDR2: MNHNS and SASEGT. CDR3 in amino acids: CASSEQGWNTEAFF. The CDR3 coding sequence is TGTGCCAGCAGTGAACAGGGGTGGAACACTGAAGCTTTCTTT.

The CDR3 here is CAWSPGTGVYEQYF. For the CDR3, the DNA is TGTGCCTGGAGTCCTGGGACAGGAGTCTACGAGCAGTACTTC. The gene calls are TRBV30 and TRBJ2-7; 8 bases map to TRBD1. The CDR3 consists of 14 residues. CDR1 is GTSNPN and CDR2 is SVGIG in the germline V gene (reference sequence). V trimming: 2 bases; J trimming: 3 bases; junction bases outside the gene matches: 6.

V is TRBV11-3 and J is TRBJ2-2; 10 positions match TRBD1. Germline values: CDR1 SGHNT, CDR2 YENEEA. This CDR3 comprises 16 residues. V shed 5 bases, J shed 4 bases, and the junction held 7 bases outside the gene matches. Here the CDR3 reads CASSPRQGAGTGELFF. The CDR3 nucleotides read TGTGCCAGCAGCCCCCGACAGGGGGCTGGCACCGGGGAGCTGTTTTTT.

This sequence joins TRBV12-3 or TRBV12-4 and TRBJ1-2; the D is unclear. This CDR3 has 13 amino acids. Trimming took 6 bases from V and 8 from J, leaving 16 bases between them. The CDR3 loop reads CASSLGGSGGYTF. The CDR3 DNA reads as TGTGCCAGCAGCCTAGGTGGGTCCGGGGGCTACACCTTC.

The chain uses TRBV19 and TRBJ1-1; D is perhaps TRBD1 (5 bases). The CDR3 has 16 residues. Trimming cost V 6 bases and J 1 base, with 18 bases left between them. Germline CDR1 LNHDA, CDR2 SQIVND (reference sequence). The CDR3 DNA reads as TGTGCCAGTAGGACCGAAAGGGGCAGGGCGAACACTGAAGCTTTCTTT. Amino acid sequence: CASRTERGRANTEAFF.

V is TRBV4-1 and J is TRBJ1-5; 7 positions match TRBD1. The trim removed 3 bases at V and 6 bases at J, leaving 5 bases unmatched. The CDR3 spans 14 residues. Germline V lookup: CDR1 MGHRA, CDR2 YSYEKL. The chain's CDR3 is CASSHDRDPQPQHF. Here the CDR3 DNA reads TGCGCCAGCAGCCATGACAGGGACCCTCAGCCCCAGCATTTT.

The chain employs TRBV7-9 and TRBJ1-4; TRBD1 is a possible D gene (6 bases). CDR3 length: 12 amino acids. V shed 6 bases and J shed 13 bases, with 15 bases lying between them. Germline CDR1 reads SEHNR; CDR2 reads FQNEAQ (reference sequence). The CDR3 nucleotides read TGTGCCAGCAGTTCAGGGGAAGACGGACTGTTTTTT. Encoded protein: CASSSGEDGLFF.